What follows are 22 T cell receptor beta chains derived from one specimen sequenced in a study of T cells in Graves' hyperthyroidism and ophthalmopathy. RNA transcripts yielded amplified TCR beta CDR3 regions. The primer set for the first-round RT-PCR of the TCR CDR3 was HTBI. MiXCR was run by TCRdb on the multiplex PCR reads, yielding one entry per CDR3 protein. The sample has approximately 640,000 distinct CDR3 sequences, 17% seen once. The sequenced material came from blood. These TCRs come from a man aged 45 to 65 with Graves' hyperthyroidism.

In regard to this clonotype: This may arise from a read error, as a much more abundant clone is one base away. The V gene is TRBV24-1, the J gene TRBJ2-7, with 8 bases identical to TRBD1. Germline CDR1 is KGHDR and CDR2 is SFDVKD. The CDR3 contains 15 residues. The CDR3 region is CATSDIDRGSYEQCF. Here the CDR3 DNA reads TGTGCCACCAGTGATATCGACAGGGGCTCCTACGAGCAGTGCTTC.

Details on this clonotype: This may stem from a read error, because a much larger clone lies one nucleotide away. This sequence joins TRBV5-1 and TRBJ2-7; TRBD2 matches 12 bases. The CDR3 runs to 14 residues. V lost 3 bases, J lost 3 bases, and 1 base stayed unmatched. Germline assignment: CDR1 SGHRS and CDR2 YFSETQ. CDR3 residues: CASSSSGRDYEQYF. In nucleotides, the CDR3 is TGCGCCAGCAGCTCTAGCGGGAGGGACTACGAGCAGTACTTC.

This clonotype was counted ten times or more. The gene calls are TRBV11-2 and TRBJ1-1; perhaps TRBD1 as D (5 bases). The CDR3 has 16 residues. Germline loops: CDR1 SGHAT, CDR2 FQNNGV. Trimming removed 0 bases at V and 5 bases at J, with 16 bases between. The CDR3 region is CASSLDLWRGLTEAFF. The CDR3 region has the DNA TGTGCCAGCAGCTTAGATCTTTGGCGGGGGTTGACTGAAGCTTTCTTT.

The sample holds many counts of this clonotype. V and J are TRBV20-1 and TRBJ1-4; weak D call: TRBD1 (5 bases). V lost 0 bases and J lost 4, with 9 bases in between. Germline CDR1 and CDR2: DFQATT and SNEGSKA (reference sequence). The CDR3 extends over 14 amino acids. The DNA for the CDR3 is TGCAGTGCTAGAGAGACGGGACTTAATGAAAAACTGTTTTTT. It codes for CSARETGLNEKLFF.

This clonotype was observed many times. The chain links TRBV7-2 to TRBJ2-1, with 10 bases matching TRBD2. Losses at the gene ends were 1 base for V and 5 bases for J; bases not matched to a gene: 8. CDR1 and CDR2 (germline): SGHTA, FQGNSA. The CDR3 spans 17 residues. CDR3 region: CASSLVMTSGLNNEQFF. In DNA, the CDR3 is TGTGCCAGCAGCTTAGTAATGACTAGCGGGCTTAACAATGAGCAGTTCTTC.

This clonotype was seen a single time. V usage is TRBV6-2 or TRBV6-3 and J usage is TRBJ2-7; 13 bases match TRBD2. Germline V gene sequence: CDR1 MNHEY, CDR2 SVGEGT. The CDR3 runs 17 residues. With 5 bases clipped from V and 6 bases from J, the junction kept 13 bases outside the gene matches. The CDR3, as DNA: TGTGCCAGCAGTGACGGGACTAGCGGGACAAGTAGGCGCGAGCAGTACTTC. It translates to CASSDGTSGTSRREQYF.

This clonotype was detected many times. The rearrangement joins TRBV14 to TRBJ2-6; D is ambiguous. Germline CDR1 reads SGHDN; CDR2 reads FVKESK. This CDR3 comprises 15 residues. With 5 bases removed from V and 0 bases from J, the gap between germline ends came to 8 bases. CDR3 amino acids: CASSKVSSGANVLTF. The CDR3 region has the DNA TGTGCCAGCAGCAAAGTGAGCTCTGGGGCCAACGTCCTGACTTTC. The variable domain in full, with the rest retrieved from reference TRBV14 and TRBJ2-6, is EAGVTQFPSHSVIEKGQTVTLRCDPISGHDNLYWYRRVMGKEIKFLLHFVKESKQDESGMPNNRFLAERTGGTYSTLKVQPAELEDSGVYFCASSKVSSGANVLTFGAGSRLTVL.

This clonotype was found a few times. The chain links TRBV28 to TRBJ2-3; 12 nucleotides match TRBD2. There are 19 residues in the CDR3. The germline gives CDR1 MDHEN, CDR2 SYDVKM. J lost 0 bases, V lost 2 bases, and 9 bases had no gene match. The CDR3 loop reads CASSLETSGSSYSTDTQYF. In nucleotides, the CDR3 is TGTGCCAGCAGTTTAGAGACTAGCGGGAGTTCGTATAGCACAGATACGCAGTATTTT.

This clonotype has at least ten counts. The rearrangement links TRBV28 to TRBJ1-2; no clear D gene. The V gene lost 6 bases and the J gene lost 2 bases, with 16 bases spanning the gap. The CDR3 spans 15 residues. Per germline, CDR1 MDHEN and CDR2 SYDVKM. CDR3 sequence: CASRETGPYNYGYTF. The CDR3, as DNA: TGTGCCAGCAGAGAGACCGGGCCTTACAACTATGGCTACACCTTC.

This clonotype appeared a few times. The chain joins TRBV7-8 to TRBJ1-1, with D uncertain. Trimming removed 7 bases at V and 4 bases at J, with 13 bases between. This CDR3 comprises 13 residues. The germline V gene encodes CDR1 SGHVS and CDR2 FQNEAQ. CDR3 DNA sequence: TGTGCCAGCACCGTTGACCCGGGCACTGAAGCTTTCTTT. This encodes CASTVDPGTEAFF. Supplemented by reference TRBV7-8 and TRBJ1-1, the full variable domain reads GAGVSQSPRYKVAKRGQDVALRCDPISGHVSLFWYQQALGQGPEFLTYFQNEAQLDKSGLPSDRFFAERPEGSVSTLKIQRTQQEDSAVYLCASTVDPGTEAFFGQGTRLTVV.

This clonotype was counted ten times or more. The CDR3 DNA reads as TGTGCCAGCAGCCCGCCGCTCTACGAGCAGTACTTC. It codes for CASSPPLYEQYF. This chain uses TRBV7-3 with TRBJ2-7; D gene ambiguous. The CDR3 consists of 12 residues. Per germline, CDR1 SGHTA and CDR2 FQGTGA. The V end was cut by 5 bases, the J end by 3 bases, with 8 bases between.

This clonotype was seen only a few times. This chain joins TRBV20-1 and TRBJ1-5; D uncertain. Germline lookup yields CDR1 DFQATT and CDR2 SNEGSKA (reference sequence). Trimming removed 4 bases at V and 2 bases at J, with 18 bases between. The length of the CDR3 is 16 residues. The CDR3 reads CSAMTSGKSGNQPQHF. The DNA of the CDR3 is TGCAGTGCTATGACTTCCGGGAAGAGTGGCAATCAGCCCCAGCATTTT.

This clonotype was detected many times. The chain combines TRBV12-3 or TRBV12-4 with TRBJ1-4, with 7 bases lining up with TRBD1. V dropped 7 bases and J dropped 8; count of bases not matched to a gene: 10. The CDR3 is made up of 14 amino acids. The CDR3 sequence: CASTSTGRTEKLFF. CDR3 sequence (DNA): TGTGCCAGCACCTCGACAGGGAGGACGGAAAAACTGTTTTTT.

Of note for this clonotype: A read error is possible here, since a much larger clone lies one base away. V is TRBV28 and J is TRBJ1-2; D possibly corresponds to TRBD1 (6 bases). V gave up 5 bases and J gave up 4 bases, with 14 bases separating them. Germline V gene data show CDR1 as MDHEN and CDR2 as SYDVKM. The CDR3 covers 14 residues. The CDR3 loop is CASSESRGSYGYTF. CDR3 DNA: TGTGCCAGCAGTGAAAGCAGGGGTAGCTATGGCTACACCTTC.

The gene calls are TRBV5-1 and TRBJ1-1; D is ambiguous. Trimming left V 0 bases short and J 1 base short, with 10 bases between. This CDR3 contains 15 residues. CDR1 is SGHRS and CDR2 is YFSETQ in the germline V gene. CDR3 DNA sequence: TGCGCCAGCAGCTTGGGCGGACGGCAGAACACTGAAGCTTTCTTT. It encodes CASSLGGRQNTEAFF. Combining the CDR3 with reference TRBV5-1 and TRBJ1-1 gives the whole variable domain KAGVTQTPRYLIKTRGQQVTLSCSPISGHRSVSWYQQTPGQGLQFLFEYFSETQRNKGNFPGRFSGRQFSNSRSEMNVSTLELGDSALYLCASSLGGRQNTEAFFGQGTRLTVV.

As for this clonotype: This could be a read error, since a much larger clone is one nucleotide away. The rearrangement joins TRBV20-1 to TRBJ1-1, with 7 bases identical to TRBD1. The CDR3 covers 15 residues. The trim removed 3 bases at V and 1 base at J, leaving 8 bases unmatched. The germline gives CDR1 DFQATT, CDR2 SNEGSKA (reference sequence). CDR3 region: CSASTRDRKNTEAFF. The CDR3 DNA reads as TGCAGTGCTAGTACTCGGGACAGAAAGAACACTGAAGCTTTCTTT.

This clonotype appeared many times. CDR3 coding DNA: TGTGCCAGCAGCCCCCGCCTAGCGGGAGGAATGACAGATACGCAGTATTTT. Protein product: CASSPRLAGGMTDTQYF. This sequence joins TRBV7-2 and TRBJ2-3; 11 positions match TRBD2. This CDR3 spans 17 amino acids. V lost 5 bases to trimming and J lost 3 bases; unmatched junction nucleotides: 10. Germline loops: CDR1 SGHTA, CDR2 FQGNSA.

This clonotype has ten or more counts. V is TRBV7-8 and J is TRBJ2-2; TRBD1 aligns across 9 bases. J lost 5 bases, V lost 5 bases, and 9 bases had no gene match. This CDR3 has 16 amino acids. CDR1 is SGHVS and CDR2 is FQNEAQ in the germline V gene. The CDR3 nucleotides are TGTGCCAGCAGCCCAAGAACAGGGGGCATGACCGGGGAGCTGTTTTTT. Amino acids: CASSPRTGGMTGELFF.

The sample holds many counts of this clonotype. CDR3 protein: CAISEPGLAVDTQYF. Here the CDR3 DNA reads TGTGCCATCAGTGAGCCGGGACTAGCGGTAGATACGCAGTATTTT. The chain combines TRBV10-3 with TRBJ2-3; 11 bases are shared with TRBD2. Per the germline V gene, CDR1 is ENHRY and CDR2 is SYGVKD. Trimming cost V 2 bases and J 5 bases; bases outside gene matches: 3. This CDR3 contains 15 residues.

This clonotype appeared many times. J is TRBJ1-1 and V is TRBV7-8, with D maybe TRBD1 (5 bases). Germline lookup yields CDR1 SGHVS and CDR2 FQNEAQ. The CDR3 sequence is 17 residues long. The V end was cut by 1 base, the J end by 5 bases, with 20 bases between. The CDR3 nucleotides read TGTGCCAGCAGCTTAGTTGTTTCGAAGGGGCCGGGAACTGAAGCTTTCTTT. It encodes CASSLVVSKGPGTEAFF.

This clonotype was detected only a few times. The rearrangement links TRBV19 to TRBJ2-3; no clear D. The germline V and J ends were trimmed by 3 bases and 5 bases, with 6 bases remaining between them. The germline V gene encodes CDR1 LNHDA and CDR2 SQIVND (reference sequence). This CDR3 comprises 12 residues. CDR3 coding DNA: TGTGCCAGTAGTATGAACGGAGATACGCAGTATTTT. As protein: CASSMNGDTQYF.

This chain links TRBV7-9 with TRBJ2-3; no clear D. Germline assignment: CDR1 SEHNR and CDR2 FQNEAQ (reference sequence). V lost 6 bases and J lost 0, with 13 bases in between. CDR3 length: 15 amino acids. The DNA for the CDR3 is TGTGCCAGCAGTCCCGCTATCTTAAGCACAGATACGCAGTATTTT. Amino acid sequence: CASSPAILSTDTQYF.